These T cell receptor beta chains were read from a single sample in a study of blood T cell repertoires in COVID-19. Method: immunoSEQ multiplex PCR; TCRdb's copy keeps in-frame clones and lacks some. The sample yields 150,000 to 200,000 clones, approximately 87% seen once. Sequencing was performed on peripheral blood. Receptor source: a man aged 18 to 30 with active or convalescent COVID-19. CDR3s include the opening cysteine and the closing phenylalanine or tryptophan. The order of the fields is clone size, D gene, J gene, V gene, CDR3 DNA, CDR3 protein. The D gene is left open where the match is weak. Only part of the rows carry a size: once, few, many, or a class if the clone is expanded.

>NA|NA|TRBJ2-2|TRBV27
TGTGCCAGCAACCCGACGGTATCGGGGGCGAACACCGGGGAGCTGTTTTTT
CASNPTVSGANTGELFF
>NA|NA|TRBJ1-6|TRBV5-6
TGTGCCAGCAGCTTACTGGCGCTCGGGGGGAATTCACCCCTCCACTTT
CASSLLALGGNSPLHF
>NA|TRBD1|TRBJ1-1|TRBV6-6
TGTGCCAGCAGTTACCAAGACAGGGCGAACACTGAAGCTTTCTTT
CASSYQDRANTEAFF
>NA|TRBD2|TRBJ2-1|TRBV2
TGTGCCAGCAGTTTGCGGGAGAGCTCCAATGAGCAGTTCTTC
CASSLRESSNEQFF
>NA|NA|TRBJ2-7|TRBV27
TGTGCCAGCAGTCCCGGACATTTTTACGAGCAGTACTTC
CASSPGHFYEQYF
>NA|NA|TRBJ1-3|TRBV5-1
TGCGCCAGCAGCTTGGGGGCTACTGGAAACACCATATATTTT
CASSLGATGNTIYF
>once|TRBD2|TRBJ2-2|TRBV4-2
TGTGCCAGCAGCCAAGGACTAGCGGGGGGGCCAAGCGGGGAGCTGTTTTTT
CASSQGLAGGPSGELFF
>once|TRBD1|TRBJ2-3|TRBV7-2
TGTGCCAGCAGCTTAGACGCGACAGGGACAGATACGCAGTATTTT
CASSLDATGTDTQYF
>NA|TRBD1|TRBJ1-2|TRBV7-9
TGTGCCAGCAGCCCGGACAGGGACGCTAACTATGGCTACACCTTC
CASSPDRDANYGYTF
>NA|NA|TRBJ2-7|TRBV27
TGTGCCAGCAGTTCTCACGTAGCGGAAGAGGTACACGAGCAGTACTTC
CASSSHVAEEVHEQYF
>NA|NA|TRBJ2-1|TRBV5-1
TGCGCCAGCAGCCTGGAGCTAAATGAGCAGTTCTTC
CASSLELNEQFF
>NA|NA|TRBJ2-1|TRBV28
TGTGCCAGCAGCCTGAATGAGCAGTTCTTC
CASSLNEQFF
>NA|NA|TRBJ1-1|TRBV25-1
TGTGCCAGCAGTGAATATTTCCAGGAAGTCCCTGAAGCTTTCTTT
CASSEYFQEVPEAFF
>NA|TRBD1|TRBJ1-6|TRBV2
TGTGCCAGCAGCGACCATACAGGGGGTGGAAATTCACCCCTCCACTTT
CASSDHTGGGNSPLHF
>NA|TRBD1|TRBJ2-2|TRBV11-3
TGTGCCAGCAGCATTTACCGGGGACAGGGGGTTCCCGGGGAGCTGTTTTTT
CASSIYRGQGVPGELFF
>NA|NA|TRBJ2-2|TRBV29-1
TGCAGCGTTGAAGATGTTAGGGGCAACACCGGGGAGCTGTTTTTT
CSVEDVRGNTGELFF
>NA|NA|TRBJ1-1|TRBV4-2
TGTGCCAGCAGCCTGCGACAGATGAACACTGAAGCTTTCTTT
CASSLRQMNTEAFF
>once|NA|TRBJ2-7|TRBV30
TGTGCCTGGAGTGTCTCCGTAGGGGGCTACGAGCAGTACTTC
CAWSVSVGGYEQYF
>NA|NA|TRBJ2-2|TRBV24-1
TGTGCCACCAGCACCAGGATGAACACCGGGGAGCTGTTTTTT
CATSTRMNTGELFF
>NA|NA|TRBJ2-1|TRBV6-5
TGTGCCATCTCCCCCGGGACTTACAATGAGCAGTTCTTC
CAISPGTYNEQFF
>NA|NA|TRBJ1-5|TRBV3-1/TRBV3-2
TGTGCCAGCAGCCCCCTAGCGGATCAGCCCCAGCATTTT
CASSPLADQPQHF
>NA|TRBD2|TRBJ2-1|TRBV9
TGTGCCAGCAGCGTAGGCGGCGGGAGTAGACTGGGGATTGAGCAGTTCTTC
CASSVGGGSRLGIEQFF
>NA|NA|TRBJ1-1|TRBV2
TGTGCCAGCAGTGTCACCGAAGGGAGAAACACTGAAGCTTTCTTT
CASSVTEGRNTEAFF
>NA|NA|TRBJ1-2|TRBV5-1
TGCGCCAGCAGCTTGGCCGCGGGGGTTAACTATGGCTACACCTTC
CASSLAAGVNYGYTF